One T cell receptor (beta chain) is described in this entry. The CDR3 is 15 residues long. Germline CDR1 SEHNR, CDR2 FQNEAQ (reference sequence). V shed 4 bases, J shed 9 bases, and the junction held 11 bases outside the gene matches. TCRdb independently ran MiXCR on the RT-PCR reads; one entry per CDR3 protein. The sample includes more than 600,000 distinct CDR3 sequences, over 12% of them seen just once. The TCR comes from a female donor in good health, serving as a healthy control. The chain links TRBV7-9 to TRBJ2-1; the match to TRBD2 covers 8 bases. Sequences were obtained from memory CD4+ T cells from blood. The CDR3 bases are TGTGCCAGCAGCTCCAAGCGGGAGCGCCGAGGTGAGCAGTTCTTC. Translating gives CASSSKRERRGEQFF. The variable domain in full, completed from reference TRBV7-9 and TRBJ2-1, reads DTGVSQNPRHKITKRGQNVTFRCDPISEHNRLYWYRQTLGQGPEFLTYFQNEAQLEKSRLLSDRFSAERPKGSFSTLEIQRTEQGDSAMYLCASSSKRERRGEQFFGPGTRLTVL.